This T cell receptor beta chain was identified during a study of T cell repertoires in cytomegalovirus infection. TCRdb called the reads again in MiXCR, with one record for every CDR3 protein. The sample records under 200,000 distinct CDR3 sequences, roughly 9.8% being singletons. This clonotype was detected ten times or more. This TCR was sampled from a human donor in good health (CMV status not recorded). Some clones in this sample may be carry-over from other donors' samples. Specimen: PBMCs.

In DNA form, the CDR3 reads TGTGCCAGCAGCTTAGTAGCGGGGCAGAACACCGGGGAGCTGTTTTTT. It specifies CASSLVAGQNTGELFF. The chain links TRBV11-2 to TRBJ2-2, with 8 bases aligning to TRBD2. The CDR3 sequence is 16 residues long. Germline loops: CDR1 SGHAT, CDR2 FQNNGV. Unmatched junction bases numbered 2, after V lost 1 base and J lost 1 base.